This T cell receptor beta chain was sequenced during a study of cytomegalovirus exposure and HLA in healthy donors (TCRdb year 2017). Regarding the study in general: An earlier analysis of a few hundred of the donors reported under 300 Gb of sequence data and 117 million unique TCR beta sequences obtained from 180 million or so T cells. Roughly 300 gigabases of sequencing data and 70 million to 100 million unique TCR sequences were included in an early release covering over 600 HLA-typed donors. The genetic ancestry cluster associated with self-reported Caucasian donors included 80% to 90% of the 398 genotyped donors. The study was designed to test whether signatures of past pathogen exposure could be identified by cataloging public T cell receptors. The study profiled the T cell repertoires of 500 to 800 subjects by immunosequencing and related them to cytomegalovirus serostatus. Besides the first cohort of more than 650 subjects, a separate validation cohort made up of 120 different subjects was used. To predict cytomegalovirus infection status, the study combined high-throughput TCR immunosequencing, statistical association of individual TCRs with disease status, and machine learning. A later analysis re-analyzed previously published TCR beta repertoires from approximately 700 donors and added high-resolution HLA genotyping to study TCR occurrence patterns. The later analysis used no new phenotypic data to find candidate immune exposures, relying instead on TCR beta sequences and their occurrence across donors. To decide whether each TCR beta V gene segment behaved as functional or pseudogenic, an earlier analysis of some 540 of the donors relied on high-throughput TCR beta sequencing. Donor age, sex, ethnicity and CMV serostatus were collected together with the repertoire data. Genome-wide SNP genotypes for about 65% of the roughly 670 donors were used in a later genetic analysis, which treated that subset as a discovery cohort. All discovery cohort repertoires had been generated on a single sequencing platform. Class I and class II HLA loci were covered by the typing at four-digit resolution. Typing coverage differed by locus: A, B, C, DRB1 and DQB1 were typed in about 620-630 donors, DQA1 in about 500, DPA1 in 600 to 610, and DPB1 in 472. Four or five DR-DQ haplotypes were handled as single units for association and clustering because linkage in the cohort was strong. Among some 410 genotyped donors of the cohort, an average of approximately 200,000 unique TCR beta nucleotide sequences was sequenced per donor, of which 15% to 20% were non-productive. Results and caveats for the whole study, not just this receptor: Because HLA typing was missing for some donors at each locus, association tests included only the typed subset. Most TCR sequences were observed very rarely across donors, whereas some public TCRs were present in many individuals. In a later analysis, TCR association rates were found to vary across HLA loci, with the most associated TCRs seen for DRB1 alleles and the fewest for HLA-C alleles. In a later analysis, HLA-associated TCR beta chains showed more clonal expansion and lower generation probabilities than non-associated chains that were equally common. A later analysis found that most CMV-associated TCR beta chains appeared HLA-restricted, with HLA associations seemingly driven largely by CMV exposure. Because the 87-base-pair reads could not distinguish some IMGT-functional V segments, including TRBV6-2 and TRBV6-3, those segments were excluded. The cohort was sequenced for TCR beta chains only, and without alpha or paired-chain data the features that could be detected were limited. In a later analysis, about 16,000 TCR beta sequences were associated with specific HLA alleles at a false discovery rate of 0.05. In an earlier analysis of some 500 of the donors, most TCR beta V segments were observed in productive rearrangements about 90% or about 30% of the time, broadly matching IMGT annotations. A further reported finding was that TCR beta sequences accurately predicted the HLA-A and HLA-B alleles for most subjects in the first cohort. It was suggested by the authors that the approach could potentially be generalized to other disease states and immunological phenotypes. For the cohort, immune exposure information was limited to CMV serostatus. A cluster of highly shared sequence variants was judged likely to be a technical artifact of the sequencing pipeline. The earlier analysis of about 600 of the donors excluded roughly 16 rarely observed V segments, including chromosome 9 orphons, because counts were too low. Compared with the roughly 710-donor mean, donors in an Asian-associated ancestry cluster had fewer N-insertions in productive TCRs, according to a later genetic analysis. In a later analysis, several top co-occurrence clusters were reported to appear linked to parvovirus B19, influenza, CMV and Epstein-Barr virus. When HLA alleles, especially DR and DQ, strongly co-occurred, TCR associations were difficult to assign to individual alleles. In vitro tests confirmed that a few of the cytomegalovirus-associated TCR beta chains recognize cytomegalovirus antigens. Correlated functional status among segregating V segments might be attributable to linkage disequilibrium, but an unknown experimental factor could not be ruled out. V-gene and J-gene trimming of TCR beta chains was associated with a missense DCLRE1C variant in a later genetic analysis, and the association was replicated in an independent cohort. In the study, about 150 TCR beta chains were listed as associated with cytomegalovirus. Sequencing depth was assumed to be roughly uniform across donors in the presence/absence analyses, though that assumption may not hold. Cytomegalovirus status was reported to be diagnosed by the classifier with high specificity and sensitivity in both the original and validation cohorts.

From the cysteine through the phenylalanine, the CDR3 covers 12 amino acids. The sequence is cut down to CDR3 DNA, 36 bases in frame from base 1. V is clipped by 8 bases and J by 6 bases, and the sequence between their germline boundaries is 11 bases long. The germline V gene (reference sequence) provides CDR1 MNHEY and CDR2 SMNVEV. Remarks on this clone: This receptor's antigen is unknown. One base away there is no much larger clone; base qualities are not given.

The cohort consisted of approximately 670 healthy bone marrow donors. Cohort members were all nominally healthy when sampled, although unrecorded immune exposures were likely present. The donor tested CMV seronegative, placing the donor among the 350 to 400 seronegative members of the cohort. Every donor gave a peripheral blood sample, and the peripheral blood mononuclear cells from that sample were used for TCR beta sequencing. Genomic DNA was extracted from the blood cell samples with the Qiagen DNeasy Blood Extraction Kit. The library relied on the immunoSEQ multiplex PCR assay. A mixture of 60 forward primers for TCR Vbeta segments and 13 reverse primers for TCR Jbeta segments was used in the multiplex PCR. A multiplex PCR assay on genomic DNA amplified the CDR3 region of rearranged TCR beta genes. The amplified TCR beta libraries were sequenced on the Illumina HiSeq System as 87-base-pair reads. Per the source publication's procedure: A later analysis counted tens of millions of unique TCR beta chains across the 650 to 700 repertoires, and approximately 11 million of these chains were shared by at least two donors. A nearest-neighbor algorithm error-corrected the raw reads and collapsed the reads into unique sequences, merging closely related sequences to remove PCR and sequencing errors. V, D and J gene segments were assigned by aligning CDR3 sequences to IMGT reference sequences. For a sequence to be retained, a match of at least six nucleotides was required to both a V gene segment and a J gene segment. A rearrangement counted as productive if the CDR3 had no stop codons and remained in frame with V and J, and every other rearrangement counted as non-productive. CDR3 was defined according to IMGT convention as the region running from the second conserved V-encoded cysteine to the conserved J-encoded phenylalanine. The earlier analysis of approximately 590 of the donors excluded any sequence lacking an unambiguous match to a single V gene segment. In an earlier analysis of roughly 600 of the donors, a V segment was called functional when productive rearrangements were above 56.7%, and segregating when the standard deviation between donors exceeded 5%. To diagnose cytomegalovirus status from the catalog of TCR beta chain sequences, a statistical classification framework was built. In a later analysis, TCR nucleotide sequences were compared against IMGT/GENE-DB human TR gene sequences so that V and J genes could be assigned. Using the TCRdist pipeline, a later analysis assigned CDR3 sequences along with most-parsimonious VDJ recombination scenarios. In a later analysis, each TCR beta chain was defined by its CDR3 amino acid sequence together with its V-gene family, and reads lacking a unique V-gene family were excluded. To address suspected cross-contamination and a sequencing artifact, a later analysis removed 550 to 750 highly shared, low-generation-probability nucleotide sequences. In a later analysis, a clonal expansion index for each public chain was calculated from normalized within-repertoire ranks of inferred template counts. A later analysis computed generation probabilities with a VDJ recombination model fitted to out-of-frame rearrangements, and checked the results against IGoR. In a later analysis, TCR-TCR, TCR-HLA and TCR-CMV co-occurrence was scored with hypergeometric tests, and a repertoire-size bias correction was applied to TCR pairs. In a later analysis, false discovery rates were estimated by permuting HLA or CMV assignments 20 times. In a later analysis, co-occurring TCRs were grouped using DBSCAN, with TCRdist sequence similarity added in when clustering inside HLA-allele-positive subsets. Repertoires with fewer than 30,000 or more than 120,000 public chains, plus five repertoires with anomalous nucleotide sharing, were excluded from co-occurrence clustering. Not all clones reach the TCRdb copy of this immuneACCESS table, which keeps in-frame sequences only. Checked studies attribute under half of the gap to unresolved V genes and leave the rest unexplained. That table supplies the V and J calls and clone size; D and trimming were determined from the DNA. The sample table shows 150,000 or so clones, and almost 80% are seen once. 1.3% to 1.5% of the sample goes to the ten largest clones.

This receptor chain uses TRBV27 and TRBJ1-5; the best D guess is TRBD1, with 5 bases matching. The clonotype originates from a female donor in good health and CMV-seronegative. The sequencing sample was made of PBMCs. For the CDR3, the sequence is CASSPGGQPQHF. The DNA reads TGTGCCAGCTCCCCGGGGGGTCAGCCCCAGCATTTT.